A single sample is the source of the 17 T cell receptor beta chains below, sequenced in a study of T-cell reconstitution after alpha-beta-depleted transplantation in children. The authors prepared the TCRbeta library with unique molecular identifiers. TCRdb passed the PCR reads through MiXCR, listing each CDR3 protein once. The top ten clones hold 5% to 7% of a sample with 200,000 to 250,000 distinct CDR3 sequences, approximately 8% of them seen once. The starting material was PBMCs, mostly from graft donor cells, obtained 180 days after TCRalphabeta/CD19-depleted stem cell transplant. These receptor sequences come from a male patient between 10 and 17 years old who had a stem cell transplant for acute lymphoblastic leukemia, so the T cells may come from the graft donor.

Only a few counts were recorded for this clonotype. The chain uses TRBV5-5 and TRBJ2-5; 13 nucleotides line up with TRBD2. The CDR3 extends over 15 amino acids. In germline, CDR1 is SGHKS, CDR2 YYEKEE (reference sequence). The V gene end was trimmed by 4 bases and the J gene end by 4 bases; junction bases not matched to a gene: 4. CDR3 region: CASSPGTSGVETQYF. The CDR3 DNA reads TGTGCCAGCAGCCCCGGGACTAGCGGGGTAGAGACCCAGTACTTC.

J is TRBJ2-7 and V is TRBV5-4; D perhaps matches TRBD2 (6 bases). CDR3 length: 15 residues. The V end was cut by 4 bases, the J end by 0 bases, with 14 bases between. Germline V gives CDR1 SGHNT, CDR2 YYREEE (reference sequence). The CDR3 bases are TGTGCCAGCAGCGTGGGACTCGCTACCTCCTACGAGCAGTACTTC. It is translated as CASSVGLATSYEQYF.

In this sample, this clonotype turned up many times. The chain has TRBV4-2 and TRBJ1-5; D is unclear. This CDR3 contains 13 residues. The germline gives CDR1 LGHNA, CDR2 YNFKEQ. The V end lost 0 bases, the J end lost 6 bases, and 6 bases lay between the germline ends. CDR3 nucleotide sequence: TGTGCCAGCAGCCAAGATCTTCCTCAGCCCCAGCATTTT. Amino acid sequence: CASSQDLPQPQHF.

This clonotype was seen repeatedly, ten times or more. The chain joins TRBV19 to TRBJ2-1; 7 bases are a match to TRBD1. CDR1 is LNHDA, CDR2 SQIVND, per germline (reference sequence). The V segment lost 4 bases and the J segment 7 bases; nucleotides outside the gene matches: 13. The CDR3 loop spans 16 amino acids. The CDR3 nucleotides are TGTGCCAGTAGTACCCCGGGACAGCCGCAAGAGAATGAGCAGTTCTTC. Its translation is CASSTPGQPQENEQFF.

This clonotype has just a few counts. V and J are TRBV20-1 and TRBJ1-5, with a possible D match to TRBD1 (6 bases). Germline CDR1 DFQATT, CDR2 SNEGSKA (reference sequence). V lost 4 bases and J lost 11, with 15 bases in between. The CDR3 length is 12 residues. The CDR3 spells CSATSGQQTQHF. In nucleotides, the CDR3 is TGCAGTGCTACCTCCGGACAGCAGACCCAGCATTTT.

This clonotype was picked up many times. J is TRBJ2-7 and V is TRBV5-5, with 9 positions matching TRBD2. With 4 bases clipped from V and 2 bases from J, the junction kept 4 bases outside the gene matches. The germline gives CDR1 SGHKS, CDR2 YYEKEE (reference sequence). This CDR3 contains 14 residues. The CDR3 is CASSLSGSTYEQYF. In DNA form, the CDR3 reads TGTGCCAGCAGCCTTAGCGGGAGCACCTACGAGCAGTACTTC. Complete variable domain (other parts from reference TRBV5-5 and TRBJ2-7): DAGVTQSPTHLIKTRGQQVTLRCSPISGHKSVSWYQQVLGQGPQFIFQYYEKEERGRGNFPDRFSARQFPNYSSELNVNALLLGDSALYLCASSLSGSTYEQYFGPGTRLTVT.

Ten or more counts support this clonotype. The J gene is TRBJ1-3, the V gene TRBV6-1; 10 bases map to TRBD1. V shed 7 bases and J 4 bases; nucleotides not matched to a gene: 16. This CDR3 spans 18 amino acids. Germline loops: CDR1 MNHNS, CDR2 SASEGT. CDR3 sequence reads: CASKASDRGLTGGNTIYF. The CDR3 DNA follows: TGTGCCAGCAAAGCCTCCGACAGGGGGCTAACGGGGGGAAACACCATATATTTT.

The chain couples TRBV4-2 to TRBJ1-1; no clear D gene. The CDR3 covers 14 residues. V lost 0 bases and J lost 5, with 10 bases in between. CDR1 and CDR2 (germline): LGHNA, YNFKEQ. CDR3: CASSQEDSGTEAFF. In nucleotides, the CDR3 is TGTGCCAGCAGCCAAGAAGACTCAGGTACTGAAGCTTTCTTT.

At least ten counts were recorded for this clonotype. The chain joins TRBV20-1 to TRBJ2-7; 7 bases are shared with TRBD1. The CDR3 covers 13 residues. Unmatched junction bases numbered 6, after V lost 3 bases and J lost 4 bases. Germline lookup yields CDR1 DFQATT and CDR2 SNEGSKA (reference sequence). DNA of the CDR3: TGCAGTGCTAGGACAGGGAACCCGTACGAGCAGTACTTC. This sequence encodes CSARTGNPYEQYF.

V is TRBV18 and J is TRBJ2-6; D is perhaps TRBD1 or TRBD2 (5 bases each). The germline CDR1 and CDR2 sequences are KGHSH and LQKENI. The V gene lost 5 bases and the J gene lost 4 bases, with 15 bases spanning the gap. The CDR3 sequence is 16 residues long. The CDR3 DNA follows: TGTGCCAGCTCAGTGACCGGGGCCGCCGGGGCCAACGTCCTGACTTTC. Its translation: CASSVTGAAGANVLTF.

This clonotype was recorded at least ten times. The V and J genes are TRBV11-3 and TRBJ2-1; the D gene is possibly TRBD2 (6 bases). Germline V gives CDR1 SGHNT, CDR2 YENEEA. V lost 3 bases and J 6 bases, leaving 12 bases between the germline ends. The CDR3 sequence is 14 residues long. CDR3 nucleotides: TGTGCCAGCAGCTTGGGGGACTCCCCCAATGAGCAGTTCTTC. It yields the protein CASSLGDSPNEQFF.

At least ten counts were recorded for this clonotype. The chain joins TRBV7-2 to TRBJ2-1; 8 bases line up with TRBD2. This CDR3 has 15 amino acids. V shed 6 bases, J shed 2 bases, and the junction held 6 bases outside the gene matches. Per the germline V gene, CDR1 is SGHTA and CDR2 is FQGNSA. CDR3 protein: CASSSYSGTYNEQFF. The CDR3 DNA reads TGTGCCAGCAGTTCCTATAGCGGGACCTACAATGAGCAGTTCTTC.

In this sample, this clonotype turned up many times. V and J are TRBV6-1 and TRBJ2-5; 14 bases match TRBD2. CDR3 size: 16 residues. V lost 5 bases and J lost 5; bases outside the gene matches: 7. CDR1 is MNHNS and CDR2 is SASEGT in the germline V gene. The CDR3 is CASSRLAGGVRETQYF. CDR3 DNA: TGTGCCAGCAGTCGACTAGCGGGAGGGGTACGGGAGACCCAGTACTTC.

This clonotype was found many times. The V and J genes are TRBV7-8 and TRBJ1-5; D is unclear. CDR3 length: 15 residues. Trimming stripped 1 base from V and 4 bases from J, with 11 bases between. Germline V gives CDR1 SGHVS, CDR2 FQNEAQ. CDR3 loop: CASSLEAGGNQPQHF. The CDR3 bases are TGTGCCAGCAGCTTAGAGGCCGGTGGGAATCAGCCCCAGCATTTT.

This clonotype was counted at least ten times. The chain combines TRBV28 with TRBJ1-2; D is unresolved. V lost 1 base and J 5 bases, leaving 17 bases between the germline ends. The germline V gene encodes CDR1 MDHEN and CDR2 SYDVKM. The CDR3 loop spans 16 amino acids. The CDR3, as DNA: TGTGCCAGCAGTTTATCCCACGGCCTAATGGGGTATGGCTACACCTTC. This translates into CASSLSHGLMGYGYTF.

Turning to this clonotype: A read error is possible here, since a much larger clone lies one base away. J is TRBJ2-7 and V is TRBV9; 7 positions agree with TRBD2. The germline V gene encodes CDR1 SGDLS and CDR2 YYNGEE. The CDR3 has 15 residues. Germline trimming cut 4 bases from V and 7 bases from J; bases unmatched to any gene: 14. In DNA form, the CDR3 reads TGTGCCAGCAGCATAGGGGCTAGCGGCTCTACGGAGCAGTACTTC. This translates into CASSIGASGSTEQYF.

This clonotype was found many times. The chain links TRBV6-1 to TRBJ2-7, with 7 positions matching TRBD1. The CDR3 length is 13 residues. Trimming cost V 5 bases and J 2 bases; bases outside gene matches: 3. Germline values: CDR1 MNHNS, CDR2 SASEGT. CDR3 sequence: CASSKQGAYEQYF. The CDR3 nucleotides are TGTGCCAGCAGTAAGCAGGGGGCCTACGAGCAGTACTTC.